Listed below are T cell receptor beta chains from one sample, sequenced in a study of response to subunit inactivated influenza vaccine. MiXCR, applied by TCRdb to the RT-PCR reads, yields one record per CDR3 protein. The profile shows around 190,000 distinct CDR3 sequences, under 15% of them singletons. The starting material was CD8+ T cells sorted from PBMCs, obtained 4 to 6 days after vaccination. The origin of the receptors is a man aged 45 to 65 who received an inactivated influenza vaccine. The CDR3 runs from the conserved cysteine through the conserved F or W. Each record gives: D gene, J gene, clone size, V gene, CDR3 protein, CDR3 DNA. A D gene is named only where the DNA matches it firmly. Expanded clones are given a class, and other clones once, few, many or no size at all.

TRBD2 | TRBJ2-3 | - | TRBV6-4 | CASKLTSGHTDTQYF | TGTGCCAGCAAACTGACTAGCGGACACACAGATACGCAGTATTTT
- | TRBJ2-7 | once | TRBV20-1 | CSARDGGATLYEQYF | TGCAGTGCTAGAGATGGGGGGGCCACCCTCTACGAGCAGTACTTC
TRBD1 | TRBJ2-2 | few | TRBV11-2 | CASSIPTGGTGELFF | TGTGCCAGCAGCATCCCCACAGGGGGAACCGGGGAGCTGTTTTTT
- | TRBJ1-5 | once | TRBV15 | CATSRVEAGLWQPQHF | TGTGCCACCAGCAGAGTAGAGGCAGGGTTGTGGCAGCCCCAGCATTTT
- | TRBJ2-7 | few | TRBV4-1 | CASSPSASYEQYF | TGCGCCAGCAGCCCATCAGCCTCCTACGAGCAGTACTTC
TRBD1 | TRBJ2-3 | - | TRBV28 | CASSRTGNPDTQYF | TGTGCCAGCAGTAGGACAGGGAATCCAGATACGCAGTATTTT
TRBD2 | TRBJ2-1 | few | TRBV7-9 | CASSHGLAGVGYNEQFF | TGTGCCAGCAGCCATGGACTAGCGGGAGTAGGTTACAATGAGCAGTTCTTC
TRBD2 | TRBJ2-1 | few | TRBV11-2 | CASSLDPGLAGIEQFF | TGTGCCAGCAGCTTAGACCCGGGACTAGCGGGAATTGAGCAGTTCTTC
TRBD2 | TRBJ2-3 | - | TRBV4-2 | CASSQEVRGGAPTDTQYF | TGTGCCAGCAGCCAAGAAGTCCGCGGGGGTGCCCCCACAGATACGCAGTATTTT
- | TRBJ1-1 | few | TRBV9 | CASSVEWGEAFF | TGTGCCAGCAGCGTAGAATGGGGGGAAGCTTTCTTT
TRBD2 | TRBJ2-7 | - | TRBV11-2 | CASSLGPGTIFYEQYF | TGTGCCAGCAGCTTAGGCCCAGGGACTATATTCTACGAGCAGTACTTC
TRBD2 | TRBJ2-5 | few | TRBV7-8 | CASSPNYRTSDEETQYF | TGTGCCAGCAGCCCCAACTACAGGACTAGCGACGAAGAGACCCAGTACTTC
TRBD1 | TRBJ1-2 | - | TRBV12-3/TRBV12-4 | CASSGAGTAGPSGYTF | TGTGCCAGCAGTGGGGCGGGGACAGCAGGGCCGAGCGGCTACACCTTC
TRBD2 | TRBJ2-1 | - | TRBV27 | CASSYPGLAGSGQFF | TGTGCCAGCAGTTATCCGGGACTAGCGGGATCGGGTCAGTTCTTC